The 24 T cell receptor beta chains below come from one sample, sequenced in a study of blood T cell repertoires in COVID-19. Sequencing used immunoSEQ multiplex PCR; TCRdb keeps in-frame clones, though not all of them. This table holds 120,000 to 150,000 clones, around 80% found once. Specimen: peripheral blood. The receptor set was obtained from a man aged 55 to 70 with acute or convalescent COVID-19.

The chain links TRBV6-2 or TRBV6-3 to TRBJ2-7, with 8 bases lining up with TRBD2. This CDR3 is 15 amino acids long. The junction had 7 bases not matched to a gene; V was cut back by 4 bases and J by 2 bases. Germline CDR1 reads MNHEY; CDR2 reads SVGEGT. The CDR3 DNA follows: TGTGCCAGCAGTTCTATACTAGCGGAAGCCTACGAGCAGTACTTC. It codes for CASSSILAEAYEQYF.

V usage is TRBV29-1 and J usage is TRBJ2-7, with D uncertain. The germline gives CDR1 SQVTM, CDR2 ANQGSEA. The CDR3 length is 11 residues. Trimming removed 2 bases at V and 4 bases at J, with 6 bases between. Here the CDR3 DNA reads TGCAGCGTTGAAACCGGGTACGAGCAGTACTTC. Its translation: CSVETGYEQYF.

The chain combines TRBV5-1 with TRBJ2-7; D is perhaps TRBD1 (5 bases). V lost 0 bases and J lost 5, with 12 bases in between. The germline CDR1 and CDR2 sequences are SGHRS and YFSETQ. This CDR3 comprises 14 residues. CDR3 residues: CASSLATVGDEQYF. The CDR3 DNA is TGCGCCAGCAGCTTGGCTACCGTAGGGGACGAGCAGTACTTC. Complete variable domain (other parts from reference TRBV5-1 and TRBJ2-7): KAGVTQTPRYLIKTRGQQVTLSCSPISGHRSVSWYQQTPGQGLQFLFEYFSETQRNKGNFPGRFSGRQFSNSRSEMNVSTLELGDSALYLCASSLATVGDEQYFGPGTRLTVT.

V gene TRBV5-5 combines with J gene TRBJ2-7, with D possibly being TRBD2 (6 bases). Germline V CDR1 and CDR2: SGHKS, YYEKEE (reference sequence). Deletions cut 4 bases from V and 4 bases from J, with 6 bases between. CDR3 length equals 11 residues. CDR3 in DNA: TGTGCCAGCAGCGCGGGGTACGAGCAGTACTTC. Translated, it gives CASSAGYEQYF.

In its sample, this clone was seen once. The chain carries TRBV4-2 and TRBJ2-1, with 12 bases fitting TRBD2. Germline-derived CDR1 and CDR2 are LGHNA and YNFKEQ. The V segment lost 2 bases and the J segment 8 bases; nucleotides outside the gene matches: 10. The CDR3 consists of 17 residues. CDR3 in amino acids: CASSQKETSGSRDEQFF. The CDR3 bases are TGTGCCAGCAGCCAAAAGGAGACTAGCGGGAGTCGCGATGAGCAGTTCTTC.

This chain uses TRBV11-2 with TRBJ1-3; D might be TRBD1 (5 bases). Germline V gives CDR1 SGHAT, CDR2 FQNNGV. The CDR3 runs to 16 residues. V lost 5 bases, J lost 4 bases, and 18 bases lay in between. CDR3 nucleotide sequence: TGTGCCAGCAGCCTGAATGGGGCGGGGTTCGGAAACACCATATATTTT. This sequence encodes CASSLNGAGFGNTIYF.

V and J are TRBV9 and TRBJ2-1; the match to TRBD2 covers 10 bases. CDR1 and CDR2 (germline): SGDLS, YYNGEE. The CDR3 consists of 15 residues. Unmatched junction bases numbered 4, after V lost 1 base and J lost 6 bases. The DNA for the CDR3 is TGTGCCAGCAGCGTACAAGCGGGAGGGGTCAATGAGCAGTTCTTC. Residues: CASSVQAGGVNEQFF.

V is TRBV6-5 and J is TRBJ1-6, with D unresolved. Per the germline V gene, CDR1 is MNHEY and CDR2 is SVGAGI. Trimming removed 2 bases at V and 5 bases at J, with 7 bases between. CDR3 length: 14 residues. The DNA for the CDR3 is TGTGCCAGCAGTTACGGCAGTAATAATTCACCCCTCCACTTT. This translates into CASSYGSNNSPLHF.

Regarding this clone: The sample contains more than one DNA sequence encoding this CDR3. The V gene is TRBV28, the J gene TRBJ2-7; TRBD2 is a possible D gene (6 bases). The CDR3 spans 12 residues. Looked up from germline, CDR1 is MDHEN and CDR2 is SYDVKM. V was clipped by 3 bases and J by 5 bases, with 8 bases between them. The chain's CDR3 is CASSLGGHEQYF. CDR3 sequence (DNA): TGTGCCAGCAGTTTGGGAGGCCACGAGCAGTACTTC.

V is TRBV7-9 and J is TRBJ1-3; the D gene is possibly TRBD1 (6 bases). The CDR3 is 14 amino acids. Germline V gene lookup returns CDR1 SEHNR and CDR2 FQNEAQ (reference sequence). The ends were cut back, 6 bases at V and 4 bases at J, with 13 bases in the middle. CDR3: CASSLTGGGNTIYF. For the CDR3, the DNA is TGTGCCAGCAGTCTCACGGGGGGCGGAAACACCATATATTTT.

This chain uses TRBV7-9 with TRBJ1-5; D not certain. Germline lookup yields CDR1 SEHNR and CDR2 FQNEAQ (reference sequence). V was pared by 1 base and J by 4 bases, with 5 bases between. This CDR3 is built from 13 residues. The CDR3 DNA reads TGTGCCAGCAGCTTAGAACAGAATCAGCCCCAGCATTTT. Its protein product is CASSLEQNQPQHF.

The chain is built from TRBV11-2 and TRBJ2-7; 9 bases match TRBD2. CDR3 length equals 14 residues. The J segment lost 4 bases and the V segment lost 4 bases, leaving 5 bases of the junction unmatched. Germline V CDR1 and CDR2: SGHAT, FQNNGV. Written as DNA, the CDR3 is TGTGCCAGCAGCTCCCTAGCGGGATTTTACGAGCAGTACTTC. Amino acid sequence: CASSSLAGFYEQYF.

This clone was found a few times. The genes are TRBV24-1 and TRBJ2-3; 8 bases fit TRBD2. CDR1 is KGHDR and CDR2 is SFDVKD in the germline V gene. The trim removed 4 bases at V and 1 base at J, leaving 9 bases unmatched. The CDR3 sequence is 17 residues long. DNA of the CDR3: TGTGCCACCAGTGACACCCATACTAGCGGAGGCACAGATACGCAGTATTTT. Translated, it gives CATSDTHTSGGTDTQYF.

Only one count was recorded for this clone. The rearrangement joins TRBV4-1 to TRBJ1-5; 9 bases are a match to TRBD1. The CDR3 length is 15 residues. V was clipped by 4 bases and J by 4 bases; unmatched bases: 5. Germline lookup yields CDR1 MGHRA and CDR2 YSYEKL. The CDR3 spells CASSPSGTGNQPQHF. Written as DNA, the CDR3 is TGCGCCAGCAGCCCCTCCGGGACAGGGAATCAGCCCCAGCATTTT.

The V and J genes are TRBV11-3 and TRBJ2-3, with TRBD1 matching 7 bases. The junction had 3 bases not matched to a gene; V was cut back by 5 bases and J by 1 base. Germline assignment: CDR1 SGHNT and CDR2 YENEEA. There are 14 residues in the CDR3. The CDR3 loop reads CASSRGQGTDTQYF. The CDR3 DNA is TGTGCCAGCAGCCGAGGACAGGGCACAGATACGCAGTATTTT. Drawing the rest from reference TRBV11-3 and TRBJ2-3, the complete variable domain is EAGVVQSPRYKIIEKKQPVAFWCNPISGHNTLYWYLQNLGQGPELLIRYENEEAVDDSQLPKDRFSAERLKGVDSTLKIQPAELGDSAVYLCASSRGQGTDTQYFGPGTRLTVL.

The chain uses TRBV5-5 and TRBJ2-3; D is ambiguous. CDR1 is SGHKS and CDR2 is YYEKEE in the germline V gene (reference sequence). V was clipped by 0 bases and J by 2 bases, with 7 bases between them. This CDR3 region has 14 residues. CDR3 loop: CASSLGHVTDTQYF. In DNA, the CDR3 is TGTGCCAGCAGCTTGGGACACGTCACAGATACGCAGTATTTT.

There are a few counts of this clone. The CDR3 coding sequence is TGTGCCTGGAGTGTCATAAAGGGACAGATCGATGAGCAGTTCTTC. Translating it yields CAWSVIKGQIDEQFF. The chain has TRBV30 and TRBJ2-1; the match to TRBD1 covers 7 bases. Germline V gene lookup returns CDR1 GTSNPN and CDR2 SVGIG (reference sequence). The CDR3 sequence is 15 residues long. V gave up 0 bases and J gave up 8 bases; unmatched junction bases: 10.

In the case of this clone: At the DNA level, this CDR3 is encoded by other sequences in the same sample as well. The chain links TRBV5-1 to TRBJ2-7; 7 bases agree with TRBD1. This CDR3 is 14 amino acids long. Germline CDR1 reads SGHRS; CDR2 reads YFSETQ. V was clipped by 1 base and J by 3 bases; unmatched bases: 4. The CDR3 loop reads CASSLRQGSYEQYF. CDR3 nucleotides: TGCGCCAGCAGCTTGCGACAGGGTAGCTACGAGCAGTACTTC.

Only a few counts were recorded for this clone. The CDR3 nucleotides read TGTGCCATCTCCCCTTTGAGGGAGGGGAACGAGCAGTACTTC. Encoded protein: CAISPLREGNEQYF. The rearrangement uses TRBV10-3 and TRBJ2-7; 7 nucleotides line up with TRBD2. V gave up 8 bases and J gave up 5 bases; unmatched junction bases: 12. The germline CDR1 and CDR2 sequences are ENHRY and SYGVKD. The CDR3 sequence is 14 residues long.

This chain links TRBV19 with TRBJ1-5; 8 bases align to TRBD1. From germline, CDR1 is LNHDA and CDR2 SQIVND (reference sequence). This CDR3 has 16 residues. The trim removed 8 bases at V and 1 base at J, leaving 10 bases unmatched. CDR3 residues: CASGYRGAPSNQPQHF. In DNA form, the CDR3 reads TGTGCCAGTGGGTACAGGGGGGCCCCCAGCAATCAGCCCCAGCATTTT.

J is TRBJ1-5 and V is TRBV30, with 9 bases identical to TRBD1. This CDR3 has 14 amino acids. Trimming took 4 bases from V and 6 from J; bases not matched to a gene: 7. Germline V gene data show CDR1 as GTSNPN and CDR2 as SVGIG (reference sequence). DNA of the CDR3: TGTGCCTGGAAGCGGACAGGGGAGGGTCAGCCCCAGCATTTT. Amino acids: CAWKRTGEGQPQHF.

The CDR3 loop is CASSFTQGPASQPQHF. CDR3 nucleotides: TGTGCCAGCAGCTTTACACAGGGGCCCGCCTCCCAGCCCCAGCATTTT. The chain carries TRBV7-9 and TRBJ1-5; 7 bases fit TRBD1. CDR1 is SEHNR and CDR2 is FQNEAQ in the germline V gene (reference sequence). The CDR3 loop spans 16 amino acids. Unmatched junction bases numbered 12, after V lost 3 bases and J lost 7 bases.

DNA of the CDR3: TGTGCCAGCTCACCGTTTCGGGAGGTGGAGACCCAGTACTTC. Translating gives CASSPFREVETQYF. The chain recombines TRBV18 with TRBJ2-5, with TRBD2 matching over 7 bases. This CDR3 region has 14 residues. Germline CDR1 reads KGHSH; CDR2 reads LQKENI. The V segment lost 3 bases and the J segment 5 bases; nucleotides outside the gene matches: 6.

The J gene is TRBJ2-4, the V gene TRBV20-1; TRBD2 agrees at 8 bases. The CDR3 runs to 14 residues. Unmatched junction bases numbered 9, after V lost 3 bases and J lost 8 bases. CDR1 and CDR2 (germline): DFQATT, SNEGSKA (reference sequence). This chain's CDR3 is CSASVAGKSHIQYF. In DNA form, the CDR3 reads TGCAGTGCTAGTGTAGCGGGAAAGAGTCACATTCAGTACTTC.